This TCR beta chain stems from a study of patients with pleural tuberculosis. The CDR3 is made up of 13 amino acids. V was trimmed by 1 base and J by 10 bases, leaving 11 bases between them. Ten or more counts support this clonotype. MiXCR, run by TCRdb on the reads, gives a single entry per CDR3 protein. The sample lists 45,000 to 55,000 distinct CDR3 sequences, 7.3% occurring once. The TCR originated in a human donor with pleural tuberculosis. This chain links TRBV12-3 or TRBV12-4 with TRBJ2-1, with D perhaps TRBD1 (5 bases). The CDR3 sequence is CASSLGQPEEQFF. CDR3 DNA: TGTGCCAGCAGTTTAGGACAGCCGGAGGAGCAGTTCTTC.